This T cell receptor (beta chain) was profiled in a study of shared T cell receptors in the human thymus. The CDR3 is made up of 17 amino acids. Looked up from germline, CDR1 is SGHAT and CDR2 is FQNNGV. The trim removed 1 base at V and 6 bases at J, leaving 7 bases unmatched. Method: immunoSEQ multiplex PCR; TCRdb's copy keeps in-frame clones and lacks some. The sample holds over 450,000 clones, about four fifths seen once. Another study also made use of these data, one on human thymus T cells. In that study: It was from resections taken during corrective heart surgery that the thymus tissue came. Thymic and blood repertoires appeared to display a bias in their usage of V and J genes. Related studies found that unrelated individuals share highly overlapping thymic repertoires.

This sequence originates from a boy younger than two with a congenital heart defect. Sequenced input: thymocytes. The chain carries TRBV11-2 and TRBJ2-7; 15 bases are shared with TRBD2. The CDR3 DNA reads TGTGCCAGCAGCTTAGGGTTGGTGGGACTAGCGGGAGGCGAGCAGTACTTC. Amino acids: CASSLGLVGLAGGEQYF.